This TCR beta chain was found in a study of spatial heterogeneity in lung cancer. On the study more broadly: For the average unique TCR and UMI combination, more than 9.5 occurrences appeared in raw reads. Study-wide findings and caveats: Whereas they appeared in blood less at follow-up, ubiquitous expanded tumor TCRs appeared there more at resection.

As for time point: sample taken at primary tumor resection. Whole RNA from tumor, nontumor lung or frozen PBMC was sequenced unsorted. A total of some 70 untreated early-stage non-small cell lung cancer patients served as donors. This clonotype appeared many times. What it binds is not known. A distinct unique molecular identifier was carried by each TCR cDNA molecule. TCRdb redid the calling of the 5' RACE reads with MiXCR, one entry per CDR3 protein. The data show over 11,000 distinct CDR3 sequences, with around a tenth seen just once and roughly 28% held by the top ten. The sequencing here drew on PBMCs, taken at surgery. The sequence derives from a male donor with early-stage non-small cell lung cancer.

In DNA, the CDR3 is TGTGCCATCAGTGAGGGACAGGGGAAGCGCAATGAGCAGTTCTTC. It translates to CAISEGQGKRNEQFF. V and J are TRBV10-3 and TRBJ2-1, with TRBD1 matching 9 bases. Germline V gene lookup returns CDR1 ENHRY and CDR2 SYGVKD. J gave up 6 bases and V 2 bases, and 5 bases lay outside the gene matches. CDR3 size: 15 residues.